One TCR beta chain is described in this entry. The data are from a study of blood T cell repertoires in COVID-19. TCRdb's table, derived via immunoSEQ multiplex PCR, lists solely in-frame clones and lacks some. The sample yields over 70,000 clones, about 90% seen once. The ends were cut back, 5 bases at V and 5 bases at J, with 16 bases in the middle. This CDR3 is 14 amino acids long. Germline CDR1 and CDR2: LGHDT and YNNKEL (reference sequence). Sequenced sample: peripheral blood. The V call is TRBV3-1 (or the pseudogene TRBV3-2), the J call TRBJ2-7, with D maybe TRBD2 (5 bases). The origin of this receptor is a woman of 80 years or more with active or convalescent COVID-19. CDR3 bases: TGTGCCAGCAGCGCGTACTCGGGGTCGGACGAGCAGTACTTC. Protein product: CASSAYSGSDEQYF.